Listed below are T cell receptor beta chains from one sample, sequenced in a study of T cells in Graves' hyperthyroidism and ophthalmopathy. MiXCR was run by TCRdb on the multiplex PCR reads, yielding one entry per CDR3 protein. The repertoire holds around 700,000 distinct CDR3 sequences, with 30% to 40% as singletons. What was sequenced was blood. The origin of the receptors is a woman between 40 and 50 years old with Graves' hyperthyroidism. Each CDR3 is given with its conserved first and last residue. The D gene is left open where the match is weak. Only some rows state a clone size, as once, few, many or a class for expanded clones.

j_call v_call clone_size d_call cdr3_aa cdr3_nt
TRBJ1-6 TRBV20-1 - TRBD1 CSASPGQGDTLHF TGCAGTGCTAGCCCGGGACAGGGTGACACCCTCCACTTT
TRBJ1-2 TRBV29-1 few - CSVEVGQFDYGYTF TGCAGCGTCGAGGTGGGGCAGTTTGACTATGGCTACACCTTC
TRBJ2-7 TRBV4-1 few TRBD2 CASSQVASGPSSYEQYF TGCGCCAGCAGCCAAGTTGCTAGCGGGCCAAGCTCCTACGAGCAGTACTTC
TRBJ1-6 TRBV5-1 many TRBD1 CASSPSTGNSPLHF TGCGCCAGCAGCCCATCGACAGGGAATTCACCCCTCCACTTT
TRBJ2-2 TRBV7-3 few - CASSPGAAVNTGELFF TGTGCCAGCAGTCCCGGGGCAGCGGTGAACACCGGGGAGCTGTTTTTT
TRBJ2-5 TRBV10-2 - TRBD1 CASSESTGDQPQYF TGCGCCAGCAGTGAGTCGACAGGGGATCAGCCCCAGTACTTC
TRBJ1-1 TRBV6-5 - TRBD1 CASSYGQGFGEAFF TGTGCCAGCAGTTATGGACAGGGGTTCGGTGAAGCTTTCTTT
TRBJ2-1 TRBV10-3 - TRBD1 CAISESKGQGARREHEQFF TGTGCCATCAGTGAGTCGAAAGGACAGGGGGCGCGGAGGGAGCATGAGCAGTTCTTC
TRBJ1-6 TRBV7-9 - - CASSPPSPNSPLHF TGTGCCAGCTCACCACCGAGTCCTAATTCACCCCTCCACTTT
TRBJ1-5 TRBV20-1 many - CSARALQGPNQPQHF TGCAGTGCTAGAGCCCTACAGGGACCTAATCAGCCCCAGCATTTT
TRBJ1-5 TRBV4-1 many - CASGQRQGSNQPQHF TGCGCCAGCGGACAACGGCAGGGTAGCAATCAGCCCCAGCATTTT
TRBJ1-1 TRBV10-3 - - CAISPSFDLTEAFF TGTGCCATCAGTCCCTCTTTCGACCTCACTGAAGCTTTCTTT
TRBJ2-6 TRBV12-3/TRBV12-4 many TRBD1 CASSLPQTGLFSGANVLTF TGTGCCAGCAGTTTGCCTCAGACAGGGCTCTTCTCTGGGGCCAACGTCCTGACTTTC
TRBJ1-1 TRBV10-3 - - CAISESGSYTEAFF TGTGCCATCAGTGAGTCAGGGAGTTACACTGAAGCTTTCTTT
TRBJ2-7 TRBV10-3 - TRBD2 CAISRALASYEQYF TGTGCCATCTCAAGGGCACTAGCGAGCTACGAGCAGTACTTC
TRBJ1-2 TRBV14 - - CASSPYGWGYTF TGTGCCAGCAGCCCCTACGGGTGGGGCTACACCTTC
TRBJ2-7 TRBV10-2 - TRBD1 CASRRTGKYEQYF TGCGCCAGCCGACGGACAGGGAAATACGAGCAGTACTTC
TRBJ2-6 TRBV10-3 - TRBD1 CAISDFTLGQGKSGLSANVLTF TGTGCCATCAGTGACTTTACCCTGGGACAGGGGAAATCGGGTCTCTCGGCCAACGTCCTGACTTTC
TRBJ1-6 TRBV14 many - CASSQDAGHNSPLHF TGTGCCAGCAGCCAAGACGCAGGGCATAATTCACCCCTCCACTTT
TRBJ2-7 TRBV5-1 - - CASSLRDPSYEQYF TGTGCCAGCAGCTTACGGGACCCCTCCTACGAGCAGTACTTC
TRBJ1-2 TRBV6-2/TRBV6-3 - - CASRDTRIPGYTF TGTGCCAGCAGGGACACGCGGATACCCGGCTACACCTTC
TRBJ2-2 TRBV7-2 - - CASSLDERWRANTGELFF TGTGCCAGCAGCTTAGACGAAAGGTGGAGGGCGAACACCGGGGAGCTGTTTTTT
TRBJ1-5 TRBV12-3/TRBV12-4 - - CASSFSSRTRPQHF TGTGCCAGCAGTTTTTCCTCGAGGACTCGGCCCCAGCATTTT
TRBJ1-5 TRBV5-6 few - CASSNGPNQPQHF TGTGCCAGCAGCAACGGTCCAAATCAGCCCCAGCATTTT
TRBJ2-7 TRBV12-3/TRBV12-4 few TRBD2 CASSLAPSGRSYEQYF TGTGCCAGCAGTTTAGCGCCCAGCGGGAGGTCCTACGAGCAGTACTTC
TRBJ1-2 TRBV7-9 - TRBD1 CASSQDYRGDYGYTF TGTGCCAGCAGCCAAGATTACAGGGGTGACTATGGCTACACCTTC
TRBJ1-1 TRBV7-9 - - CASSDRPSAVNTEAFF TGTGCCAGCAGCGATAGACCTAGCGCTGTGAACACTGAAGCTTTCTTT
TRBJ1-5 TRBV7-2 - - CASSQGGLGGLKPQHF TGTGCCAGCAGCCAAGGAGGTCTAGGGGGACTTAAGCCCCAGCATTTT
TRBJ2-5 TRBV7-2 - - CASSRSQYF TGTGCCAGCAGCCGTAGCCAGTACTTC
TRBJ1-5 TRBV19 few - CASSNTGGSNQPQHF TGTGCCAGTAGTAACACGGGTGGTAGCAATCAGCCCCAGCATTTT
TRBJ2-2 TRBV20-1 - TRBD2 CSASGTNPTGELFF TGCAGTGCTAGCGGGACTAACCCCACCGGGGAGCTGTTTTTT
TRBJ1-2 TRBV7-9 many TRBD1 CASSRRDSYGYTF TGTGCCAGCAGCAGACGGGACAGCTATGGCTACACCTTC
TRBJ1-2 TRBV7-8 once TRBD1 CASSEGTGGDYGYTF TGTGCCAGCAGTGAGGGGACAGGGGGGGACTATGGCTACACCTTC
TRBJ2-7 TRBV7-8 few TRBD2 CASSHLGTSGGNYEQYF TGTGCCAGCAGCCATCTGGGTACTAGCGGGGGAAACTACGAGCAGTACTTC
TRBJ1-2 TRBV7-9 many TRBD1 CASSLKTGSSYGYTF TGTGCCAGCAGCTTAAAGACAGGGTCGAGCTATGGCTACACCTTC
TRBJ2-7 TRBV10-2 - TRBD1 CATETGERVYEQYF TGTGCCACCGAGACAGGGGAAAGGGTCTACGAGCAGTACTTC
TRBJ1-1 TRBV2 many - CASSETAGNTEAFF TGTGCCAGCAGCGAAACGGCCGGAAACACTGAAGCTTTCTTT
TRBJ1-1 TRBV7-9 few TRBD1 CASSEAQGKVEAFF TGTGCCAGCAGCGAGGCACAGGGGAAGGTCGAAGCTTTCTTT
TRBJ2-7 TRBV25-1 - TRBD1 CASSAPDREYEQYF TGTGCCAGCAGTGCCCCTGACAGGGAATACGAGCAGTACTTC
TRBJ1-1 TRBV4-1 few - CASSQDDRGADVVTEAFF TGCGCCAGCAGCCAAGATGATCGGGGGGCAGATGTAGTCACTGAAGCTTTCTTT
TRBJ2-7 TRBV2 many TRBD2 CASTLAGSKDEQYF TGTGCCAGCACCCTAGCGGGATCGAAGGACGAGCAGTACTTC
TRBJ2-5 TRBV4-3 many - CASSQEWRETQYF TGCGCCAGCAGCCAAGAATGGAGGGAGACCCAGTACTTC
TRBJ1-2 TRBV6-5 many - CASSQYESDSDYGYTF TGTGCCAGCAGTCAGTACGAATCGGACAGTGACTATGGCTACACCTTC
TRBJ1-2 TRBV7-2 few - CASSQPQKAGAVNYGYTF TGCGCCAGCAGCCAACCCCAAAAGGCAGGGGCCGTTAACTATGGCTACACCTTC
TRBJ1-1 TRBV7-2 many - CASSSFAQVVGEAFF TGTGCCAGCAGCTCATTTGCACAAGTGGTAGGTGAAGCTTTCTTT
TRBJ1-1 TRBV5-1 once - CASSLKYDTEAFF TGCGCCAGCAGCCTTAAATACGACACTGAAGCTTTCTTT
TRBJ1-2 TRBV14 - - CASSQITGGNYGYTF TGTGCCAGCAGCCAAATAACGGGGGGTAACTATGGCTACACCTTC
TRBJ2-1 TRBV10-3 - TRBD1 CAIRGQGADNEQFF TGTGCCATCAGGGGACAGGGGGCTGACAATGAGCAGTTCTTC
TRBJ1-1 TRBV7-2 many - CASSLIRGDTEAFF TGTGCCAGCAGCTTAATCCGGGGGGACACTGAAGCTTTCTTT
TRBJ1-4 TRBV27 - TRBD1 CASSFTGVGNEKLFF TGTGCCAGCAGTTTTACAGGGGTCGGAAATGAAAAACTGTTTTTT
TRBJ2-7 TRBV20-1 few - CSARDLRGFSSYEQYF TGCAGTGCTAGAGATCTCCGGGGCTTCAGCTCCTACGAGCAGTACTTC
TRBJ1-4 TRBV7-9 many - CASSPFDLPNEKLFF TGTGCCAGCAGCCCGTTCGACCTACCTAATGAAAAACTGTTTTTT
TRBJ1-6 TRBV7-2 few - CASSLEARSSYNSPLHF TGTGCCAGCAGCTTAGAGGCACGTAGCTCCTATAATTCACCCCTCCACTTT
TRBJ1-4 TRBV12-5 - - CASGLMQGSSANEKLFF TGTGCTAGTGGTTTGATGCAGGGGTCATCAGCTAATGAAAAACTGTTTTTT
TRBJ2-2 TRBV5-1 - - CASSLDRATNTGELLF TGCGCCAGCAGCTTGGATAGGGCGACTAACACCGGGGAGCTGCTTTTT